Listed below are T cell receptor beta chains from one sample, sequenced in a study of identical twins. TCRdb used MiXCR to reprocess the 5' RACE reads, holding one entry per CDR3 protein. The table has a few hundred thousand distinct CDR3 sequences, roughly 9% seen once. The sequenced sample was naive T cells sorted from blood. Every receptor here comes from a woman aged 45-60 years in good health. Both conserved end residues are part of each CDR3. The D gene is left open where the match is weak. Only part of the rows carry a size: once, few, many, or a class if the clone is expanded.

V gene	D gene	J gene	clone size	CDR3 DNA	CDR3 protein
TRBV7-9	-	TRBJ2-3	many	TGTGCCAGCAGCCCTGACTCCGGGGTGAACACAGATACGCAGTATTTT	CASSPDSGVNTDTQYF
TRBV4-1	-	TRBJ1-5	many	TGCGCCAGCAGCCAAGCTGGTACTGGGGGCAATCAGCCCCAGCATTTT	CASSQAGTGGNQPQHF
TRBV10-1	-	TRBJ2-3	many	TGCGCCAGCAGTGCGGACCCCTGGGATACGCAGTATTTT	CASSADPWDTQYF
TRBV5-1	-	TRBJ1-2	-	TGCGCCAGCAGCCCTCAGACAGCGCGTGGCTACACCTTC	CASSPQTARGYTF
TRBV4-1	TRBD2	TRBJ2-6	few	TGCGCCAGCAGCCAAGTTTTCGGGACTATCATCTCTGGGGCCAACGTCCTGACTTTC	CASSQVFGTIISGANVLTF
TRBV5-6	-	TRBJ2-2	many	TGTGCCAGCGGATTCGCGGGTACCGGGGAGCTGTTTTTT	CASGFAGTGELFF
TRBV29-1	TRBD1	TRBJ1-4	many	TGCAGCGGGGGACAGGGAGGGGAAAAACTGTTTTTT	CSGGQGGEKLFF
TRBV12-3/TRBV12-4	TRBD2	TRBJ2-1	many	TGTGCCAGCAGTTTTTCCTCCGCGGGAGGGGAGCAGTTCTTC	CASSFSSAGGEQFF
TRBV5-1	-	TRBJ1-4	many	TGCGCCAGCAGCTTGGGCGGGGGAACTAATGAAAAACTGTTTTTT	CASSLGGGTNEKLFF
TRBV11-3	-	TRBJ2-3	-	TGTGCCAGCAGCCCCGTCCGGGGCACAGATACGCAGTATTTT	CASSPVRGTDTQYF
TRBV5-6	-	TRBJ2-1	few	TGTGCCAGCAGCACCGGGACCCCAGTAAATGAGCAGTTCTTC	CASSTGTPVNEQFF
TRBV6-5	TRBD1	TRBJ1-5	-	TGTGCCAGCAGACCGGACAGGGAAAGGCAGCCCCAGCATTTT	CASRPDRERQPQHF
TRBV12-3/TRBV12-4	-	TRBJ2-1	-	TGTGCCAGCAGCCTCTTAGGGGAGGTGGATGAGCAGTTCTTC	CASSLLGEVDEQFF
TRBV12-3/TRBV12-4	-	TRBJ1-1	-	TGTGCCAGCAACCGTGGGGGGCCTAGGACTGAAGCTTTCTTT	CASNRGGPRTEAFF
TRBV14	TRBD2	TRBJ2-1	few	TGTGCCAGCAGCCGCCCCGCCGGGACTAGCAATGAGCAGTTCTTC	CASSRPAGTSNEQFF
TRBV28	-	TRBJ2-2	many	TGTGCCAGCAGTTCACCACAGGGTGGCTCGATTACCGGGGAGCTGTTTTTT	CASSSPQGGSITGELFF
TRBV20-1	TRBD2	TRBJ2-1	-	TGCAGTGCTAGAGGCCGGACTAGCGGGGCCCCCAATGAGCAGTTCTTC	CSARGRTSGAPNEQFF
TRBV20-1	TRBD1	TRBJ2-3	-	TGCAGTGCTAGACCGACGATTCGGGACAGGGGGCTTGTGGATACGCAGTATTTT	CSARPTIRDRGLVDTQYF
TRBV6-5	TRBD2	TRBJ2-7	-	TGTGCCAGCAGCGCTAGCGGGAAAAAGTTCTACGAGCAGTACTTC	CASSASGKKFYEQYF
TRBV28	TRBD1	TRBJ2-5	-	TGTGCCAGCAGACCAACCGGGACAGGTGAAAGGAAGACCCAGTACTTC	CASRPTGTGERKTQYF
TRBV12-3/TRBV12-4	-	TRBJ2-2	-	TGTGCCAGCAGCTTGGGGATTAGGACCGGGGAGCTGTTTTTT	CASSLGIRTGELFF
TRBV25-1	-	TRBJ1-6	few	TGTGCCAGCAGTGTTAGGTATAATTCACCCCTCCACTTT	CASSVRYNSPLHF
TRBV7-3	-	TRBJ2-1	few	TGTGCCAGCAGCTTAGCGCAGGGAAGCTCCTACAATGAGCAGTTCTTC	CASSLAQGSSYNEQFF
TRBV20-1	TRBD1	TRBJ2-2	few	TGCAGTGCTAGAACGGGGACAGGGTCATTCAGCACCGGGGAGCTGTTTTTT	CSARTGTGSFSTGELFF
TRBV15	-	TRBJ2-1	many	TGTGCCACCAGCAGAGTTGGGGAATCCTACAATGAGCAGTTCTTC	CATSRVGESYNEQFF
TRBV11-2	TRBD2	TRBJ2-1	many	TGTGCCAGCAGCTTAGGTTCTGGAGCGGGAGTTCGATTTAATGAGCAGTTCTTC	CASSLGSGAGVRFNEQFF